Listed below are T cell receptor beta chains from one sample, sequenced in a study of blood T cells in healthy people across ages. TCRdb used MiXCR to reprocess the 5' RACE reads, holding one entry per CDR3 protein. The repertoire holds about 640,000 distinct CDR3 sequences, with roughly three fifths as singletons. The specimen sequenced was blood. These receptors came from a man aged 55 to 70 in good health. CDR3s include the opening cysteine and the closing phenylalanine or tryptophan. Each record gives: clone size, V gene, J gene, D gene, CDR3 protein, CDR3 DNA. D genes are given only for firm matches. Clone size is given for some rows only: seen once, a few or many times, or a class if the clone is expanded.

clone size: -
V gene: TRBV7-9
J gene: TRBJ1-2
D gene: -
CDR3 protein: CASSRGHAMGFYGYTF
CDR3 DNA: TGTGCCAGCAGCCGGGGACATGCGATGGGGTTCTATGGCTACACCTTC

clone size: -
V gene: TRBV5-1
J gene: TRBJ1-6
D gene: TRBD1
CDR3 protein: CASSLGQATSPLHF
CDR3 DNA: TGCGCCAGCAGCCTAGGACAGGCCACCTCACCCCTCCACTTT

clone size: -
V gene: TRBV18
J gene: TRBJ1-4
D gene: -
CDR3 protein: CASSPAPEGNEKLFF
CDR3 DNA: TGTGCCAGCTCACCGGCCCCGGAGGGTAATGAAAAACTGTTTTTT

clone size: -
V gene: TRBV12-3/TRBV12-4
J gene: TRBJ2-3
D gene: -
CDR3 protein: CASSLITATQYF
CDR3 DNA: TGTGCCAGCAGTTTAATCACAGCCACGCAGTATTTT

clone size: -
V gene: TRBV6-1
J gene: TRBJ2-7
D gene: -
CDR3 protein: CASNKAGRHERYF
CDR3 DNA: TGTGCCAGCAATAAGGCAGGGAGGCACGAGCGGTACTTC

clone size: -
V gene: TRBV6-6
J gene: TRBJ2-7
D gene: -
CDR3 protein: CASSDGSGYEQYF
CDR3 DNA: TGTGCCAGCAGTGACGGTAGTGGGTACGAGCAGTACTTC

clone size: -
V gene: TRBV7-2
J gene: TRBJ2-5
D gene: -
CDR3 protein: CASSGGREETQYF
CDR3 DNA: TGTGCCAGCAGCGGGGGACGGGAAGAGACCCAGTACTTC

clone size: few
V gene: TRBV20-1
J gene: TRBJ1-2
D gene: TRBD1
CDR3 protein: CSVLDRGYGYTF
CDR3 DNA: TGCAGTGTCTTGGACAGGGGTTATGGCTACACCTTC

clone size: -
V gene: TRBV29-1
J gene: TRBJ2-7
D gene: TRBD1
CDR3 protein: CSVAIRTGKDEQYF
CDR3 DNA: TGCAGCGTTGCTATCAGGACAGGGAAGGACGAGCAGTACTTC

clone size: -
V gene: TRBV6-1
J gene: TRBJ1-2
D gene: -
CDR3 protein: CASSEGTGRYGNYGYTF
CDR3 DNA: TGTGCCAGCAGTGAGGGAACGGGAAGGTATGGAAACTATGGCTACACCTTC

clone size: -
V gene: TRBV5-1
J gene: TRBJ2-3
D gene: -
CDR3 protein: CASSSGYGTDTQYF
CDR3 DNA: TGCGCCAGCAGCTCTGGATACGGCACAGATACGCAGTATTTT

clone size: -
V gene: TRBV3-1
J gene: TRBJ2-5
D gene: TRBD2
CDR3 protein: CASSRTPTSEEETQYF
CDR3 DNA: TGTGCCAGCAGCCGTACACCGACTAGCGAAGAAGAGACCCAGTACTTC

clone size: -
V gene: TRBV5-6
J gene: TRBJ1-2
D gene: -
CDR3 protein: CASSLDTREVRYGYTF
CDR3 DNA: TGTGCCAGCAGCTTGGACACCAGGGAAGTGCGCTATGGCTACACCTTC

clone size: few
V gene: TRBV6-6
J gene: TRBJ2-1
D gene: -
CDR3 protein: CASSVLVGGRQFF
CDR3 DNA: TGTGCCAGCAGTGTACTAGTGGGGGGTAGGCAGTTCTTC

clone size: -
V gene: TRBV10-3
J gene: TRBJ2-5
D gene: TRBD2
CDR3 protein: CAISVAGGLQETQYF
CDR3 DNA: TGTGCCATCAGTGTGGCGGGGGGGCTACAAGAGACCCAGTACTTC

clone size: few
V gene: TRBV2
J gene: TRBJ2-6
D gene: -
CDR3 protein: CASSKGGGSGANVLTF
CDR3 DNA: TGTGCCAGCAGCAAAGGGGGGGGCTCTGGGGCCAACGTCCTGACTTTC

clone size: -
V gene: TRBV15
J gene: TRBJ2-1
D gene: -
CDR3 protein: CATSRRDTTKQETQFF
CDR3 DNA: TGTGCCACCAGCAGGCGTGACACGACGAAACAAGAGACCCAGTTCTTC

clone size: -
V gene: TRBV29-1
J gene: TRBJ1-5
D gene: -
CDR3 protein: CSVERDHQPQHF
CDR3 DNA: TGCAGCGTCGAGAGGGATCATCAGCCCCAGCATTTT

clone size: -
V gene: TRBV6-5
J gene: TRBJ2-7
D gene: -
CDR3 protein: CASTTPNSYEQYF
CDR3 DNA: TGTGCCAGCACTACACCGAACTCCTACGAGCAGTACTTC

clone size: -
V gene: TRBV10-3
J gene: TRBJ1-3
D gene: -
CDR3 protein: CAISGSKGNTIYF
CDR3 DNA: TGTGCCATCAGTGGGTCGAAGGGAAACACCATATATTTT

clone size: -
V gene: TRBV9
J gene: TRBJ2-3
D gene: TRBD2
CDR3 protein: CASSAREEAGTPTDTQYF
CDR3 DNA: TGTGCCAGCAGCGCCCGGGAGGAAGCGGGGACCCCCACAGATACGCAGTATTTT

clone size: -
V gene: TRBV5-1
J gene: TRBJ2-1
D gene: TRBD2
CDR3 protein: CASSLAAGTQFF
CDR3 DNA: TGCGCCAGCAGCTTGGCAGCGGGGACGCAGTTCTTC

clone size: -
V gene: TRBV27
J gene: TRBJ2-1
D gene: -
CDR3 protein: CASSPEDSYNEQFF
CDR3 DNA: TGTGCCAGCAGCCCCGAGGACAGCTACAATGAGCAGTTCTTC

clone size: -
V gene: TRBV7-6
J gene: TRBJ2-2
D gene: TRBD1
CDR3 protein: CASSSPDRGLRGELFF
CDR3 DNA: TGTGCCAGCAGCAGTCCGGACAGGGGGTTACGCGGGGAGCTGTTTTTT

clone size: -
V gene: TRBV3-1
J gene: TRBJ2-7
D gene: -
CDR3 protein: CASSQERGDSYNEQYF
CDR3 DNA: TGTGCCAGCAGCCAAGAGAGGGGGGACTCCTACAATGAGCAGTACTTC

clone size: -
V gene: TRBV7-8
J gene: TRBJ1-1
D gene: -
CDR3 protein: CASSVNQGQSEAFF
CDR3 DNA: TGTGCCAGCAGCGTAAACCAGGGTCAGAGTGAAGCTTTCTTT